This T cell receptor beta chain was recorded in a study of blood T cell repertoires in COVID-19. Study information: Italy, Spain and the United States were the sources of the convalescent and acute COVID-19 samples. PBMCs, B-cell-depleted T cells, or T cells provided the cDNA or gDNA that made up the material.

Participants' reported clinical history set cohort assignment. How the authors handled the data: How many nucleated cells were present was estimated from reference gene primer amplification. Measured with immunoSEQ multiplex PCR; TCRdb has only the in-frame clones, and not every one. From that table come the V and J calls and clone size; the DNA was used to work out D and trimming. This table holds around 320,000 clones, around 87% found once. This TCR was sampled from a woman younger than 35 with acute COVID-19. Input material: PBMCs or T cells enriched from blood (not recorded which).

This chain's CDR3 is CASSWTITDTQYF. CDR3 bases: TGTGCCAGCAGCTGGACTATCACAGATACGCAGTATTTT. The chain combines TRBV7-3 with TRBJ2-3; TRBD2 might be the D (6 bases). Germline V lookup: CDR1 SGHTA, CDR2 FQGTGA. V lost 4 bases and J 2 bases, leaving 7 bases between the germline ends. The length of the CDR3 is 13 residues.